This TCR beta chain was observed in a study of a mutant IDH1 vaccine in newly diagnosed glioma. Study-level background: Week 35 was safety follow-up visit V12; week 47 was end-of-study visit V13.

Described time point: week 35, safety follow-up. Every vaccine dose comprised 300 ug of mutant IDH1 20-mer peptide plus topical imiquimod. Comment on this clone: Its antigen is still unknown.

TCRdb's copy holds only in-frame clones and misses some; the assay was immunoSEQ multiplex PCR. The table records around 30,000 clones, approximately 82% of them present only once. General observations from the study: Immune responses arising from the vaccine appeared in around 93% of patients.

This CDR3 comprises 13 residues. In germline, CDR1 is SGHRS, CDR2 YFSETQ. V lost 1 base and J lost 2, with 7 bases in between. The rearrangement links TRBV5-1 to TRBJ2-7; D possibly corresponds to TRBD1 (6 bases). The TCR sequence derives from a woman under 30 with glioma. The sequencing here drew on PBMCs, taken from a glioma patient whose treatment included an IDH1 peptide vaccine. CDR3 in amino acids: CASSLTGTYEQYF. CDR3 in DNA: TGCGCCAGCAGCTTGACAGGGACCTACGAGCAGTACTTC. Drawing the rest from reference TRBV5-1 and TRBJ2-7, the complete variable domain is KAGVTQTPRYLIKTRGQQVTLSCSPISGHRSVSWYQQTPGQGLQFLFEYFSETQRNKGNFPGRFSGRQFSNSRSEMNVSTLELGDSALYLCASSLTGTYEQYFGPGTRLTVT.